A single sample is the source of the 21 T cell receptor beta chains below, sequenced in a study of PD-1 blockade in classical Hodgkin lymphoma. Time point denoted: cycle 4 day 1 (C4D1), after less than 7 weeks of nivolumab. After autologous stem cell transplantation all patients relapsed, and prior brentuximab vedotin exposure differed between cohorts. Clones were read by immunoSEQ multiplex PCR, and TCRdb kept only the in-frame ones, dropping some. The repertoire holds 100,000 or so clones, with approximately 89% as singletons. Here the sequenced sample was peripheral blood mononuclear cells (PBMCs), taken before the fourth cycle of nivolumab. The origin of the receptors is a human donor with classical Hodgkin lymphoma.

The rearrangement uses TRBV5-4 and TRBJ2-6, with D possibly being TRBD2 (5 bases). V lost 0 bases and J 0 bases, leaving 7 bases between the germline ends. CDR1 and CDR2 (germline): SGHNT, YYREEE (reference sequence). The CDR3 runs 16 residues. The CDR3 spells CASSLGGLSGANVLTF. CDR3 DNA: TGTGCCAGCAGCTTGGGAGGACTCTCTGGGGCCAACGTCCTGACTTTC.

The DNA for the CDR3 is TGCGCCAGCAGCTCTTGGACAGGGGGCGCATATGGCTACACCTTC. As protein: CASSSWTGGAYGYTF. The V gene is TRBV5-1, the J gene TRBJ1-2, with 11 bases lining up with TRBD1. CDR1 SGHRS and CDR2 YFSETQ come from the germline V gene. With 3 bases clipped from V and 5 bases from J, the junction kept 6 bases outside the gene matches. CDR3 length: 15 residues.

J is TRBJ2-4 and V is TRBV6-5, with a tentative D call TRBD1 (5 bases). This CDR3 has 12 residues. The V end lost 4 bases, the J end lost 5 bases, and 6 bases lay between the germline ends. CDR1 is MNHEY, CDR2 SVGAGI, per germline. In nucleotides, the CDR3 is TGTGCCAGCAGTTTAGGGGAAAACATTCAGTACTTC. Amino acids: CASSLGENIQYF.

Here the CDR3 reads CAISEGLVLSGELFF. The DNA for the CDR3 is TGTGCCATCAGTGAGGGACTAGTACTATCCGGGGAGCTGTTTTTT. The chain combines TRBV10-3 with TRBJ2-2; 7 bases agree with TRBD2. The CDR3 sequence is 15 residues long. The junction had 6 bases not matched to a gene; V was cut back by 2 bases and J by 6 bases. Germline values: CDR1 ENHRY, CDR2 SYGVKD.

This chain uses TRBV30 with TRBJ1-3; 9 bases fit TRBD1. Germline V gives CDR1 GTSNPN, CDR2 SVGIG (reference sequence). The CDR3 sequence is 17 residues long. V gave up 4 bases and J gave up 0 bases; unmatched junction bases: 10. The CDR3: CAWTPGQGRSSGNTIYF. As DNA, the CDR3 is TGTGCCTGGACCCCCGGACAGGGGCGAAGCTCTGGAAACACCATATATTTT. The full variable domain, with the rest looked up from reference TRBV30 and TRBJ1-3, is SQTIHQWPATLVQPVGSPLSLECTVEGTSNPNLYWYRQAAGRGLQLLFYSVGIGQISSEVPQNLSASRPQDRQFILSSKKLLLSDSGFYLCAWTPGQGRSSGNTIYFGEGSWLTVV.

The chain couples TRBV4-3 to TRBJ2-7; 12 bases line up with TRBD2. Germline V CDR1 and CDR2: LGHNA, YSLEER. This CDR3 contains 16 residues. After removal of 1 base from V and 3 bases from J, the junction contained 4 bases not matched to a gene. The CDR3 DNA sequence: TGCGCCAGCAGCCAAGGGGTGACTAGCGGGAGCTACGAGCAGTACTTC. It encodes CASSQGVTSGSYEQYF.

The genes are TRBV5-6 and TRBJ1-1, with D possibly matching TRBD1 (6 bases). Germline lookup yields CDR1 SGHDT and CDR2 YYEEEE. The CDR3 has 11 residues. Trimming took off 1 base at V and 10 bases at J, with 8 bases between the two ends. CDR3 in DNA: TGTGCCAGCAGCTTGCAGGGGAGAGCTTTCTTT. Translating it yields CASSLQGRAFF.

CDR3 loop: CASSARQGSSYEQYF. Here the CDR3 DNA reads TGTGCCAGCAGTGCAAGACAGGGGAGCTCCTACGAGCAGTACTTC. The rearrangement uses TRBV27 and TRBJ2-7, with TRBD1 identical over 8 bases. CDR3 length: 15 residues. Trimming took 5 bases from V and 0 from J; bases not matched to a gene: 6. Germline assignment: CDR1 MNHEY and CDR2 SMNVEV (reference sequence).

V and J are TRBV5-4 and TRBJ2-7; TRBD2 might be the D (5 bases). The germline CDR1 and CDR2 sequences are SGHNT and YYREEE (reference sequence). The CDR3 sequence is 14 residues long. Trimming cost V 2 bases and J 7 bases, with 16 bases left between them. CDR3 residues: CASSLGLGGWEQYF. CDR3 DNA sequence: TGTGCCAGCAGCTTAGGACTGGGCGGTTGGGAGCAGTACTTC.

The chain recombines TRBV7-2 with TRBJ2-7; 10 bases are a match to TRBD1. V gave up 5 bases and J gave up 6 bases; unmatched junction bases: 4. The CDR3 extends over 13 amino acids. The germline V gene encodes CDR1 SGHTA and CDR2 FQGNSA. CDR3 DNA: TGTGCCAGCAGCATTGGGACAGGGGCCGAGCAGTACTTC. Translated: CASSIGTGAEQYF. The full variable domain, completed using reference TRBV7-2 and TRBJ2-7, is GAGVSQSPSNKVTEKGKDVELRCDPISGHTALYWYRQSLGQGLEFLIYFQGNSAPDKSGLPSDRFSAERTGGSVSTLTIQRTQQEDSAVYLCASSIGTGAEQYFGPGTRLTVT.

This rearrangement joins TRBV19 to TRBJ2-5; a possible D gene is TRBD2 (5 bases). Per the germline V gene, CDR1 is LNHDA and CDR2 is SQIVND (reference sequence). The CDR3 contains 15 residues. V was cut by 2 bases and J by 9 bases, with 19 bases left in between. The CDR3 sequence is CASSILASRTGAQYF. CDR3 DNA: TGTGCCAGTAGTATACTGGCTAGCCGGACTGGGGCCCAGTACTTC.

V and J are TRBV11-3 and TRBJ1-5; D ambiguous. Deletions cut 2 bases from V and 1 base from J, with 15 bases between. This CDR3 contains 17 residues. Germline V gene data show CDR1 as SGHNT and CDR2 as YENEEA. For the CDR3, the DNA is TGTGCCAGCAGCTTATCCCCGATGAGGCGAAGCAATCAGCCCCAGCATTTT. Its protein is CASSLSPMRRSNQPQHF.

The table lists this clone with a count of one. The rearrangement joins TRBV7-2 to TRBJ2-1, with D uncertain. Per germline, CDR1 SGHTA and CDR2 FQGNSA. The CDR3 consists of 14 residues. Trimming left V 1 base short and J 6 bases short, with 10 bases between. In nucleotides, the CDR3 is TGTGCCAGCAGCTTAGAATTCCGCGTCAATGAGCAGTTCTTC. Its protein is CASSLEFRVNEQFF.

This clone was observed a handful of times. The chain combines TRBV27 with TRBJ2-1, with D unresolved. The length of the CDR3 is 14 residues. V gave up 5 bases and J gave up 7 bases, with 15 bases separating them. CDR1 is MNHEY and CDR2 is SMNVEV in the germline V gene (reference sequence). The CDR3 is CASSLRRLTNEQFF. The CDR3 bases are TGTGCCAGCAGTCTCCGACGGCTTACGAATGAGCAGTTCTTC.

This clone was recorded only once. The J gene is TRBJ1-2, the V gene TRBV18; 8 nucleotides match TRBD1. The germline V gene has CDR1 KGHSH and CDR2 LQKENI. V shed 0 bases, J shed 3 bases, and the junction held 3 bases outside the gene matches. CDR3 length: 15 amino acids. CDR3 sequence reads: CASSPPNRGDYGYTF. The CDR3 DNA reads as TGTGCCAGCTCACCACCGAACAGGGGGGACTATGGCTACACCTTC. Full variable domain (outside the CDR3, taken from reference TRBV18 and TRBJ1-2): NAGVMQNPRHLVRRRGQEARLRCSPMKGHSHVYWYRQLPEEGLKFMVYLQKENIIDESGMPKERFSAEFPKEGPSILRIQQVVRGDSAAYFCASSPPNRGDYGYTFGSGTRLTVV.

This rearrangement joins TRBV9 to TRBJ1-3; D gene unclear. V lost 3 bases and J lost 2, with 9 bases in between. From germline, CDR1 is SGDLS and CDR2 YYNGEE. There are 14 residues in the CDR3. CDR3 sequence reads: CASSGTETGNTIYF. The CDR3 coding sequence is TGTGCCAGCAGCGGAACAGAAACTGGAAACACCATATATTTT.

This clone was counted between two and nine times. The V gene is TRBV6-5, the J gene TRBJ1-1, with 9 bases that match TRBD1. Trimming at V came to 7 bases and at J to 4 bases, leaving 7 bases not matched to a gene. The germline V gene has CDR1 MNHEY and CDR2 SVGAGI. The length of the CDR3 is 14 residues. CDR3 amino acids: CASIAGTGFTEAFF. CDR3 coding DNA: TGTGCCAGCATAGCCGGGACAGGGTTCACTGAAGCTTTCTTT.

The chain is built from TRBV6-6 and TRBJ1-3; D is undetermined. The CDR3 contains 16 residues. Deletions cut 0 bases from V and 0 bases from J, with 9 bases between. The V gene's germline CDR1 is MNHNY and CDR2 SVGAGI (reference sequence). The CDR3 loop is CASSYSYGDSGNTIYF. The DNA of the CDR3 is TGTGCCAGCAGTTACTCCTACGGTGACTCTGGAAACACCATATATTTT.

This clone was found once. The gene calls are TRBV10-2 and TRBJ2-5, with 11 bases that match TRBD2. Germline trimming cut 6 bases from V and 6 bases from J; bases unmatched to any gene: 6. The CDR3 is made up of 14 amino acids. Germline V gene data show CDR1 as WSHSY and CDR2 as SAAADI. The CDR3 DNA reads as TGCGCCAGCAGGACCGGGACTAGCGGAAAGACCCAGTACTTC. It codes for CASRTGTSGKTQYF.

The chain carries TRBV5-1 and TRBJ2-1, with TRBD1 as a possible D gene (7 bases). The CDR3 runs 14 residues. Germline-derived CDR1 and CDR2 are SGHRS and YFSETQ. The V end lost 1 base, the J end lost 4 bases, and 9 bases lay between the germline ends. This CDR3 reads CASSLQGGYNEQFF. CDR3 DNA: TGCGCCAGCAGCTTGCAGGGGGGATACAATGAGCAGTTCTTC. Combining the CDR3 with reference TRBV5-1 and TRBJ2-1 gives the whole variable domain KAGVTQTPRYLIKTRGQQVTLSCSPISGHRSVSWYQQTPGQGLQFLFEYFSETQRNKGNFPGRFSGRQFSNSRSEMNVSTLELGDSALYLCASSLQGGYNEQFFGPGTRLTVL.

The chain combines TRBV6-4 with TRBJ2-1; 7 nucleotides agree with TRBD2. The V segment lost 2 bases and the J segment 9 bases; nucleotides outside the gene matches: 22. From germline, CDR1 is MRHNA and CDR2 SNTAGT. This CDR3 spans 19 amino acids. The CDR3 is CASSDTGGSLGDRRGEQFF. For the CDR3, the DNA is TGTGCCAGCAGTGACACGGGCGGGAGCCTCGGGGATCGTCGCGGTGAGCAGTTCTTC.